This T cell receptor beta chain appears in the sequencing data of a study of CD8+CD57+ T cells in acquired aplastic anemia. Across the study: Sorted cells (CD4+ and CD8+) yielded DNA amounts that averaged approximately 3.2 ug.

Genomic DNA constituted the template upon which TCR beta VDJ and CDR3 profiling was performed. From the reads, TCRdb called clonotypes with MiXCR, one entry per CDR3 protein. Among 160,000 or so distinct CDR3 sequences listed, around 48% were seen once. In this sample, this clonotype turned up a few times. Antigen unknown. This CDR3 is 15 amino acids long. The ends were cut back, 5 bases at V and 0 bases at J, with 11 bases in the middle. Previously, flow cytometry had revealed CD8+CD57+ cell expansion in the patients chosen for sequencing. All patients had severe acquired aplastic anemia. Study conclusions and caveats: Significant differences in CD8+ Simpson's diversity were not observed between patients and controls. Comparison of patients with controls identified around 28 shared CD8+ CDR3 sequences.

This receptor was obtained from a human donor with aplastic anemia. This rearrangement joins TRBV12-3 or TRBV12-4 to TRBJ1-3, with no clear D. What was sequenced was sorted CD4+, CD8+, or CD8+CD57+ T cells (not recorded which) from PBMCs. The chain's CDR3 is CASSPMGTSGNTIYF. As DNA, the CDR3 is TGTGCCAGCAGTCCTATGGGAACCTCTGGAAACACCATATATTTT.